This record looks at one TCR beta chain sequence and its context. These data belong to a study of blood T cells in healthy people across ages. A second PCR of 7 to 11 cycles used a sample-barcoded 5' primer and a J-beta primer mix. MiXCR was run by TCRdb on the 5' RACE reads, yielding one entry per CDR3 protein. Of 1.2 million to 1.5 million distinct CDR3 sequences listed, around 55% are singletons. Germline V lookup: CDR1 SNHLY, CDR2 FYNNEI. The CDR3 is made up of 14 amino acids. Trimming left V 2 bases short and J 4 bases short, with 11 bases between. The material sequenced was blood. The V and J genes are TRBV2 and TRBJ1-2; tentatively, D is TRBD1 (5 bases). The sequence came from a man between 18 and 29 years old in good health. The CDR3 sequence is CASSEFTGLYGYTF. The CDR3 DNA follows: TGTGCCAGCAGTGAATTTACAGGCCTCTATGGCTACACCTTC.